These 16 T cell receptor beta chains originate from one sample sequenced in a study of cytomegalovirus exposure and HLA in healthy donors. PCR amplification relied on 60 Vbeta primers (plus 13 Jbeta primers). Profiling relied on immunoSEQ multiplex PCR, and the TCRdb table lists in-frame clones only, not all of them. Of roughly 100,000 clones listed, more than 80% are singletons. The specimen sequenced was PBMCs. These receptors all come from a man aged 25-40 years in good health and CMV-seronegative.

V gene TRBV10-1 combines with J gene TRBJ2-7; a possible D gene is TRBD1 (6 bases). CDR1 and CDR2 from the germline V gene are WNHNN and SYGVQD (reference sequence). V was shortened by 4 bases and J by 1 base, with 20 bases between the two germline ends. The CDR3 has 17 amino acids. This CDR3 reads CASSGMNPGHKSYEQYF. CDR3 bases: TGCGCCAGCAGTGGGATGAACCCGGGACACAAATCCTACGAGCAGTACTTC.

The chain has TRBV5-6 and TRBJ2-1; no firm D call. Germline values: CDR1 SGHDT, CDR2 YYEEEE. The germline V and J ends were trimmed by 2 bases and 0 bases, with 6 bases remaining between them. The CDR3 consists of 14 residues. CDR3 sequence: CASSLESSYNEQFF. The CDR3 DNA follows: TGTGCCAGCAGCTTAGAGAGCTCCTACAATGAGCAGTTCTTC.

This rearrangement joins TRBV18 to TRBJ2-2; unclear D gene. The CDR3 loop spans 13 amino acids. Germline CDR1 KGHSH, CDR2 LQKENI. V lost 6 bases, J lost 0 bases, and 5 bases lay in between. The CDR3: CASSTPNTGELFF. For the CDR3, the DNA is TGTGCCAGCTCGACACCGAACACCGGGGAGCTGTTTTTT. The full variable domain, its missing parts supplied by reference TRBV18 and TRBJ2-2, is NAGVMQNPRHLVRRRGQEARLRCSPMKGHSHVYWYRQLPEEGLKFMVYLQKENIIDESGMPKERFSAEFPKEGPSILRIQQVVRGDSAAYFCASSTPNTGELFFGEGSRLTVL.

In DNA, the CDR3 is TGCACCAGCAGCCGAGCTCTCAGCGGGAGGGCCTCCTACGAGCAGTACTTC. Protein: CTSSRALSGRASYEQYF. The chain uses TRBV1 and TRBJ2-7; the table gives TRBD2 as D, unverified against the DNA. TRBV1 has pseudogene status. The CDR3 covers 17 residues.

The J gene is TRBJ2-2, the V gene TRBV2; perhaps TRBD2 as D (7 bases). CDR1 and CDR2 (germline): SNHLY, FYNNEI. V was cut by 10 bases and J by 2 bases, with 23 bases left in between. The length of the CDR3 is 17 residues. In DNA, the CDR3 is TGTGCCACCGCAGGGTCTTGGGGAGGGGGTAACACCGGGGAGCTGTTTTTT. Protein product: CATAGSWGGGNTGELFF.

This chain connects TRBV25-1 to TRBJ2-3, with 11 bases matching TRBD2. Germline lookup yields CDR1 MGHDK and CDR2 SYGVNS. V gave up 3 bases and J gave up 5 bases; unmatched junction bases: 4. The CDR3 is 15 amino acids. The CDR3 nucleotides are TGTGCCAGCAGTGATACTAGCGGGAGAGGAGATACGCAGTATTTT. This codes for CASSDTSGRGDTQYF. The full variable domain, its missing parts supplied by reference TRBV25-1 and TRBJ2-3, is EADIYQTPRYLVIGTGKKITLECSQTMGHDKMYWYQQDPGMELHLIHYSYGVNSTEKGDLSSESTVSRIRTEHFPLTLESARPSHTSQYLCASSDTSGRGDTQYFGPGTRLTVL.

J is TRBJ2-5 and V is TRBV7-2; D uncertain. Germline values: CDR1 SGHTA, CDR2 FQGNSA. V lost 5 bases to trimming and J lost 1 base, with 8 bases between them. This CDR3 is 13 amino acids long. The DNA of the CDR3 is TGTGCCAGCAGCACCACACCCCAAGAGACCCAGTACTTC. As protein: CASSTTPQETQYF. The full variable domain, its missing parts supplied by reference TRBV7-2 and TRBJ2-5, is GAGVSQSPSNKVTEKGKDVELRCDPISGHTALYWYRQSLGQGLEFLIYFQGNSAPDKSGLPSDRFSAERTGGSVSTLTIQRTQQEDSAVYLCASSTTPQETQYFGPGTRLLVL.

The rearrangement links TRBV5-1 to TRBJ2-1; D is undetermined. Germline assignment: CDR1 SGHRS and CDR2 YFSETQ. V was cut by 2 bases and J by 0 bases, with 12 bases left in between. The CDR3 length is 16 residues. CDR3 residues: CASSFRGSRSYNEQFF. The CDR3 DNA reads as TGCGCCAGCAGCTTTAGAGGTTCCCGCTCCTACAATGAGCAGTTCTTC.

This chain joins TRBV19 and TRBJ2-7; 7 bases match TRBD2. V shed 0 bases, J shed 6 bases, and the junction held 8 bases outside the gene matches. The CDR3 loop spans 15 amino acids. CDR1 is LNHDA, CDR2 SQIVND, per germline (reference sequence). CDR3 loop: CASSIDAGEACEQYF. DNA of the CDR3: TGTGCCAGTAGTATAGATGCGGGGGAGGCTTGCGAGCAGTACTTC. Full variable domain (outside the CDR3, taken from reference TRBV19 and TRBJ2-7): DGGITQSPKYLFRKEGQNVTLSCEQNLNHDAMYWYRQDPGQGLRLIYYSQIVNDFQKGDIAEGYSVSREKKESFPLTVTSAQKNPTAFYLCASSIDAGEACEQYFGPGTRLTVT.

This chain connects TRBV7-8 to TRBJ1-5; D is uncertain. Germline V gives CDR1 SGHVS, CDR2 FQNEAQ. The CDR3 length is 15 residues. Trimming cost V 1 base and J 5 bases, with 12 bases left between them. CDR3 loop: CASSLVESGHQPQHF. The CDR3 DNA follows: TGTGCCAGCAGCTTAGTCGAAAGTGGCCATCAGCCCCAGCATTTT. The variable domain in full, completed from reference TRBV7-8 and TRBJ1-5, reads GAGVSQSPRYKVAKRGQDVALRCDPISGHVSLFWYQQALGQGPEFLTYFQNEAQLDKSGLPSDRFFAERPEGSVSTLKIQRTQQEDSAVYLCASSLVESGHQPQHFGDGTRLSIL.

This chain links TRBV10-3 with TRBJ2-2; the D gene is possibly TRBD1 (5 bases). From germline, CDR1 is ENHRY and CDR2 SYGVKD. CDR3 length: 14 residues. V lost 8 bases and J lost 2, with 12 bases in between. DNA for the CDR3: TGTGCCATCGGACGAGACAGAAACACCGGGGAGCTGTTTTTT. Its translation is CAIGRDRNTGELFF.

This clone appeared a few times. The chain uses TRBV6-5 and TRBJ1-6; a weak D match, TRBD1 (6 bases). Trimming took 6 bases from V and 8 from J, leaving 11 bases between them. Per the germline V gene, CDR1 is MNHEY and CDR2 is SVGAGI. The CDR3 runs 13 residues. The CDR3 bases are TGTGCCAGCAGGCGAGGGGGGGATTCACCCCTCCACTTT. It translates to CASRRGGDSPLHF.

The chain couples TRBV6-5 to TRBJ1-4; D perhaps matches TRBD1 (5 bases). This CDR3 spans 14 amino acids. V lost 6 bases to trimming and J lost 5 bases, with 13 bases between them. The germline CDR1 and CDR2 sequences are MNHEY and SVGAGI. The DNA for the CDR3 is TGTGCCAGCAGCAGGACAACAATCAATGAAAAACTGTTTTTT. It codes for CASSRTTINEKLFF.

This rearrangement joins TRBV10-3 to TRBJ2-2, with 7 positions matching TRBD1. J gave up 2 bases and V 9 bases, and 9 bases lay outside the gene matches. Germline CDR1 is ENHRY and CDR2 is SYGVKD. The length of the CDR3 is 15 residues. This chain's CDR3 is CAIAPGQTNTGELFF. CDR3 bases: TGTGCCATAGCTCCGGGACAGACTAACACCGGGGAGCTGTTTTTT.

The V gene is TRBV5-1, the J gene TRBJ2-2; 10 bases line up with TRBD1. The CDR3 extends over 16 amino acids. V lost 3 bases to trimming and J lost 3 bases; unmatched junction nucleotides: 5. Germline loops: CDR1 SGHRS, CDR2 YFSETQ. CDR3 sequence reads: CASSCRTGGDTGELFF. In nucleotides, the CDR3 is TGCGCCAGCAGCTGCCGGACAGGGGGAGACACCGGGGAGCTGTTTTTT.

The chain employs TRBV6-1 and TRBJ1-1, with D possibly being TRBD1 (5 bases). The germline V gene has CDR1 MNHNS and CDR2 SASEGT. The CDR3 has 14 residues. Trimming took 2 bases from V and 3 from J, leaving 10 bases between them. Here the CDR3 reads CASSEQGVYTEAFF. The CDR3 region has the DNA TGTGCCAGCAGTGAACAGGGCGTGTACACTGAAGCTTTCTTT.